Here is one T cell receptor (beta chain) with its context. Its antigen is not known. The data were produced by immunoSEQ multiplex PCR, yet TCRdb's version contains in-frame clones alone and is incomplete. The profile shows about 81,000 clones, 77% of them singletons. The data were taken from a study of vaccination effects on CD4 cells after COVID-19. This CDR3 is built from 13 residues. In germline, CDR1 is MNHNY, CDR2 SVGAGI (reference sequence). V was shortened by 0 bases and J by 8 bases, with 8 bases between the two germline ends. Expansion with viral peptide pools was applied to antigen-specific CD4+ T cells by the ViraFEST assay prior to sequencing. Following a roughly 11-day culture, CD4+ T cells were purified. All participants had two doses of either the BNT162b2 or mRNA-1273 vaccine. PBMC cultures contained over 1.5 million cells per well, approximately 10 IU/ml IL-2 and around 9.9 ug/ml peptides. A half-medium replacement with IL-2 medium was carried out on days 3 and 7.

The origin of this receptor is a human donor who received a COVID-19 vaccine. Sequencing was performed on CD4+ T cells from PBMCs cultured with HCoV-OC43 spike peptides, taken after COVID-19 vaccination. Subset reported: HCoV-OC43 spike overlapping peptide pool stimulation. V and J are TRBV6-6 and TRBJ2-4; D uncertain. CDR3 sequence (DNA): TGTGCCAGCAGTTACTCGAGCTGGGACATTCAGTACTTC. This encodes CASSYSSWDIQYF.